The rows below give T cell receptor beta chains drawn from one sample of a study of immune evolution from preneoplasia to lung adenocarcinoma. The protocol was immunoSEQ multiplex PCR, while the TCRdb copy is restricted to in-frame clones and leaves out a portion. The sample holds 20,000 to 30,000 clones; approximately 69% are singletons and the top ten take 4.5% to 7%. The sample consisted of FFPE invasive lung adenocarcinoma tissue. Source of these receptors: a person aged 55 to 69 with invasive lung adenocarcinoma. Some clones in this sample may be carry-over from other donors' samples. CDR3s include the opening cysteine and the closing phenylalanine or tryptophan. A D gene is named only where the DNA matches it firmly. Not all rows give a size; the values are once, few, many and, for expanded clones, a class.

DNA: TGTGCCAGCAGCAGTCACACCGGGGAGCTGTTTTTT
CDR3: CASSSHTGELFF
J: TRBJ2-2
size: -
D: -
V: TRBV28

DNA: TGTGCCAGTAGTATACAGGACCTTCAGCCCCAGCATTTT
CDR3: CASSIQDLQPQHF
J: TRBJ1-5
size: -
D: -
V: TRBV19

DNA: TGCGCCAGCAGCTTGGCGGCGGGGAGCTCCTACGAGCAGTACTTC
CDR3: CASSLAAGSSYEQYF
J: TRBJ2-7
size: -
D: -
V: TRBV5-1

DNA: TGCGCCAGCAGCTTGGGTGGCAGCAGCTCCTACGAGCAGTACTTC
CDR3: CASSLGGSSSYEQYF
J: TRBJ2-7
size: few
D: -
V: TRBV5-1

DNA: TGTGCCACCAGCAGAGACGGGTTAGCCCTACAAACAGATACGCAGTATTTT
CDR3: CATSRDGLALQTDTQYF
J: TRBJ2-3
size: few
D: -
V: TRBV15

DNA: TGTGCCAGCAATACCCGGGGAGGAAACACCATATATTTT
CDR3: CASNTRGGNTIYF
J: TRBJ1-3
size: -
D: -
V: TRBV7-9

DNA: TGTGCCAGCAGCTTAGGGGCAGCCGAAAATGAAAAACTGTTTTTT
CDR3: CASSLGAAENEKLFF
J: TRBJ1-4
size: few
D: -
V: TRBV7-9

DNA: TGTGCCAGCTCACCACAGGGGGACAGGGGGACGGTCTTC
CDR3: CASSPQGDRGTVF
J: TRBJ2-1
size: -
D: TRBD1
V: TRBV18

DNA: TGTGCCAGTAGTACCAGATTCCTAGTCGTCGAGCAGTTCTTC
CDR3: CASSTRFLVVEQFF
J: TRBJ2-1
size: few
D: -
V: TRBV19

DNA: TGTGCCAGCAGAGGACAGGGCGTCCGCTACGAGCAGTACTTC
CDR3: CASRGQGVRYEQYF
J: TRBJ2-7
size: -
D: TRBD1
V: TRBV6-1

DNA: TGCGCCAGCAGCCCCGACAGTTACAATGAGCAGTTCTTC
CDR3: CASSPDSYNEQFF
J: TRBJ2-1
size: -
D: -
V: TRBV4-1

DNA: TGTGCCAGCACCCAATGGGCTAGCGAGGCCAATGAGCAGTTCTTC
CDR3: CASTQWASEANEQFF
J: TRBJ2-1
size: once
D: -
V: TRBV28

DNA: TGCGCCAGCAGTGCTGGTTCGGGCGATACGCAGTATTTT
CDR3: CASSAGSGDTQYF
J: TRBJ2-3
size: -
D: -
V: TRBV10-1

DNA: TGTGCCACCAGCAGAGAGGGGGTGAGCGATGAGCAGTTCTTC
CDR3: CATSREGVSDEQFF
J: TRBJ2-1
size: -
D: -
V: TRBV15

DNA: TGTGCCACCAGCAGAGAGGGACAGCACAATCAGCCCCAGCATTTT
CDR3: CATSREGQHNQPQHF
J: TRBJ1-5
size: -
D: TRBD1
V: TRBV15

DNA: TGTGCCAGCAGCTTAACCCCGGACAATGAGCAGTTCTTC
CDR3: CASSLTPDNEQFF
J: TRBJ2-1
size: few
D: -
V: TRBV7-3

DNA: TGTGCCAACAAATTAATGTCTGGGGCCAACGTCCTGACTTTC
CDR3: CANKLMSGANVLTF
J: TRBJ2-6
size: -
D: -
V: TRBV5-8

DNA: TGTGCCAGCAGCCCCCATTCCGGGTACAATGAGCAGTTCTTC
CDR3: CASSPHSGYNEQFF
J: TRBJ2-1
size: -
D: -
V: TRBV9

DNA: TGTGCCAGTAGTAGACGGCAGGTGAGAGGTGAGCAGTTCTTC
CDR3: CASSRRQVRGEQFF
J: TRBJ2-1
size: -
D: -
V: TRBV19

DNA: TGCGCCAGCCGCGTAGGGGGGGCGAGCAATCAGCCCCAGCATTTT
CDR3: CASRVGGASNQPQHF
J: TRBJ1-5
size: -
D: -
V: TRBV10-2

DNA: TGCAGCGTACGGACAGATCTTCGCGGGGAGCTGTTTTTT
CDR3: CSVRTDLRGELFF
J: TRBJ2-2
size: -
D: -
V: TRBV29-1

DNA: TGTGCCAGCACCGACCGGGGTTCAGAGACCCAGTACTTC
CDR3: CASTDRGSETQYF
J: TRBJ2-5
size: -
D: -
V: TRBV6-6

DNA: TGTGCCAGTAGTACCGACAGGTTCAATCAGCCCCAGCATTTT
CDR3: CASSTDRFNQPQHF
J: TRBJ1-5
size: -
D: -
V: TRBV19

DNA: TGTGCCAGCAGCGTAGGAGGGACAGTACGCACAGATACGCAGTATTTT
CDR3: CASSVGGTVRTDTQYF
J: TRBJ2-3
size: -
D: TRBD1
V: TRBV9

DNA: TGCGCCAGCAGCTTAAGTCAGGGGGCGGACTACGAGCAGTACTTC
CDR3: CASSLSQGADYEQYF
J: TRBJ2-7
size: medium-sized
D: TRBD1
V: TRBV5-1

DNA: TGTGCCAGCAGTGCGGTGTTCACCGGGGAGCTGTTTTTT
CDR3: CASSAVFTGELFF
J: TRBJ2-2
size: -
D: -
V: TRBV9

DNA: TGTGCCAGCAGCTTTGACAGATTCTACGAGCAGTACTTC
CDR3: CASSFDRFYEQYF
J: TRBJ2-7
size: -
D: -
V: TRBV7-6

DNA: TGTGCCAGCAGCTTTCGGACAGGGGTGACAGATACGCAGTATTTT
CDR3: CASSFRTGVTDTQYF
J: TRBJ2-3
size: -
D: TRBD1
V: TRBV5-6

DNA: TGTGCCTGGAGTGAGGGACTAGCGGGAGCCAGGGGCACAGATACGCAGTATTTT
CDR3: CAWSEGLAGARGTDTQYF
J: TRBJ2-3
size: -
D: TRBD2
V: TRBV30

DNA: TGTGCCAGCTCACCAGAACAGTCGACCGGGGAGCTGTTTTTT
CDR3: CASSPEQSTGELFF
J: TRBJ2-2
size: once
D: -
V: TRBV18

DNA: TGTGCCAGCCGAGTAGCGGGAGTGTCAAACACCGGGGAGCTGTTTTTT
CDR3: CASRVAGVSNTGELFF
J: TRBJ2-2
size: -
D: TRBD2
V: TRBV2

DNA: TGTGCCAGCAGCTTCGACAGGTTGCGTGGCTACACCTTC
CDR3: CASSFDRLRGYTF
J: TRBJ1-2
size: -
D: -
V: TRBV11-2

DNA: TGTGCCAGCATCCAAGCGATGGACAGTTCCTACGAGCAGTACTTC
CDR3: CASIQAMDSSYEQYF
J: TRBJ2-7
size: few
D: -
V: TRBV6-1

DNA: TGTGCCAGTAGTATCGGCTTCTGGGGACAGGCGAATCAGCCCCAGCATTTT
CDR3: CASSIGFWGQANQPQHF
J: TRBJ1-5
size: -
D: TRBD1
V: TRBV19

DNA: TGCAGCGTTAGAGGGGAAAGGGCTTTCTTT
CDR3: CSVRGERAFF
J: TRBJ1-1
size: -
D: -
V: TRBV29-1

DNA: TGTGCCAGCAGCCAAGAATTGGGGGGCACTGAAGCTTTCTTT
CDR3: CASSQELGGTEAFF
J: TRBJ1-1
size: -
D: -
V: TRBV7-9

DNA: TGTGCCAGCAGCCCGCGGACAGATACGCAGTATTTT
CDR3: CASSPRTDTQYF
J: TRBJ2-3
size: -
D: -
V: TRBV7-2

DNA: TGCGCCAGCAGCCCGGGACAGGGGAGGATCGACGAGCAGTACTTC
CDR3: CASSPGQGRIDEQYF
J: TRBJ2-7
size: once
D: TRBD1
V: TRBV5-1

DNA: TGCGCCAGCAGTCAATCACCCCTCTCGGGCGGAGCTTTCTTT
CDR3: CASSQSPLSGGAFF
J: TRBJ1-1
size: -
D: -
V: TRBV23-1

DNA: TGTGCCAGCACTGAGCGGACAGGGGGTGAAAAACTGTTTTTT
CDR3: CASTERTGGEKLFF
J: TRBJ1-4
size: -
D: TRBD1
V: TRBV2

DNA: TGTGCCAGCAGCTTACAGGGCTATGGCTACACCTTC
CDR3: CASSLQGYGYTF
J: TRBJ1-2
size: -
D: -
V: TRBV7-8

DNA: TGTGCCAGCAGCCAACTGTCCGAGACAGGGGCCTACAATGAGCAGTTCTTC
CDR3: CASSQLSETGAYNEQFF
J: TRBJ2-1
size: few
D: TRBD1
V: TRBV4-2

DNA: TGTGCCAGCAGGAGGGGCGAAATCTCCTACGAGCAGTACTTC
CDR3: CASRRGEISYEQYF
J: TRBJ2-7
size: -
D: -
V: TRBV2

DNA: TGCGCCAGCAGCCCAAAACATGCAACTAATGAAAAACTGTTTTTT
CDR3: CASSPKHATNEKLFF
J: TRBJ1-4
size: -
D: -
V: TRBV4-1

DNA: TGTGCCAGCTCCCAGAATACAGGGGGCACTGAAGCTTTCTTT
CDR3: CASSQNTGGTEAFF
J: TRBJ1-1
size: -
D: TRBD1
V: TRBV18

DNA: TGTGCCAGCAGTTTAAGAGGACTAGCGGCCTACGAGCAGTACTTC
CDR3: CASSLRGLAAYEQYF
J: TRBJ2-7
size: few
D: TRBD2
V: TRBV27